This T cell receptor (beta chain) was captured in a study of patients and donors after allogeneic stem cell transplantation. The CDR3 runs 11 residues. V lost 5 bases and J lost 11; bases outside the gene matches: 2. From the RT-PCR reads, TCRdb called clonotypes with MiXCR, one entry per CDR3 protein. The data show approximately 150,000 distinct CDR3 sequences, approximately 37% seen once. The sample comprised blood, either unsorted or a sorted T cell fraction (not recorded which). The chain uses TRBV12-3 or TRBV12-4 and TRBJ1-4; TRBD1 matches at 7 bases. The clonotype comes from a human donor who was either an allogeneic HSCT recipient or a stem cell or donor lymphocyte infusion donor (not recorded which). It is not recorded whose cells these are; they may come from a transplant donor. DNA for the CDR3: TGTGCCAGCAGTGCGACAGGGAAACTGTTTTTT. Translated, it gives CASSATGKLFF.